The sequence of this TCR beta chain was determined in a study of T cells in narcolepsy. Study results and limitations: Autoreactive HCRT-specific and TRIB2-specific clonotypes were marked in same-patient CSF-versus-blood CD4+ comparisons. Some memory CD4+ repertoires had no autoreactive clone sequences. Autoreactive clonotypes reportedly recurred in blood of same and different patients, not controls.

TCRdb's table, derived via immunoSEQ multiplex PCR, lists solely in-frame clones and lacks some. Of about 40,000 clones listed, about 91% are singletons. Per germline, CDR1 SGHTA and CDR2 FQGNSA. The CDR3 runs to 14 residues. After removal of 0 bases from V and 4 bases from J, the junction contained 0 bases not matched to a gene. Remarks on this clone: What it binds is unknown.

Sample: CD45RA- memory CD4+ T cells from PBMCs. The receptor was isolated from a human donor with narcolepsy. This rearrangement joins TRBV7-2 to TRBJ2-1; 7 bases fit TRBD1. As DNA, the CDR3 is TGTGCCAGCAGCTTAGCGGGACAGTACAATGAGCAGTTCTTC. Translation gives CASSLAGQYNEQFF.